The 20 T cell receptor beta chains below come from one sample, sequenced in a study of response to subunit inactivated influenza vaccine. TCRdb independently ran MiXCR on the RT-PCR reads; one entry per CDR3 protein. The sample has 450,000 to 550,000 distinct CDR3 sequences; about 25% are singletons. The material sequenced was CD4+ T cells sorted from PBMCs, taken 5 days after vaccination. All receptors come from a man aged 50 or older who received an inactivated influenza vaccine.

CDR3 sequence: CASRRTSGNEQFF. The CDR3 DNA follows: TGTGCCAGCAGGAGGACTAGCGGCAATGAGCAGTTCTTC. The V and J genes are TRBV6-2 or TRBV6-3 and TRBJ2-1; 10 bases are shared with TRBD2. This CDR3 contains 13 residues. Trimming cost V 6 bases and J 6 bases; bases outside gene matches: 2. Germline V gene sequence: CDR1 MNHEY, CDR2 SVGEGT.

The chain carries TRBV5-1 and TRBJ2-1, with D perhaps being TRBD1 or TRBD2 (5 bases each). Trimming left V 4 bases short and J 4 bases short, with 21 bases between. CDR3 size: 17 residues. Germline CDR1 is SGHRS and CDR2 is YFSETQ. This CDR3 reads CASSLDGMGDDYNEQFF. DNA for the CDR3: TGCGCCAGCAGCCTCGATGGGATGGGGGACGATTACAATGAGCAGTTCTTC.

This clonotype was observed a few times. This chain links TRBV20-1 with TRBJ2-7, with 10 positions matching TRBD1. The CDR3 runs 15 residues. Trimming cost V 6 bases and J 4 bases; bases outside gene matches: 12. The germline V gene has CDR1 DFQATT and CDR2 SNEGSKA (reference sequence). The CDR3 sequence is CSANFRDRGIYEQYF. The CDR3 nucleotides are TGCAGTGCGAACTTCCGGGACAGGGGAATATACGAGCAGTACTTC.

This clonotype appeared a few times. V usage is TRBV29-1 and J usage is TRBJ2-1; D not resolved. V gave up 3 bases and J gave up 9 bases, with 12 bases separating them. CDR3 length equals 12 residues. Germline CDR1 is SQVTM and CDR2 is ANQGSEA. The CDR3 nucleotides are TGCAGCGTTGACAAGGGTGCCAGTGAGCAGTTCTTC. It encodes CSVDKGASEQFF.

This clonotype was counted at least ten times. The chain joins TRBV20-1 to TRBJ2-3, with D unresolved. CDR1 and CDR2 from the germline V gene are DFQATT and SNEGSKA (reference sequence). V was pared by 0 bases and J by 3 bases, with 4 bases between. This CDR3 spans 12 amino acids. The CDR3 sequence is CSARDHTDTQYF. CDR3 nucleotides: TGCAGTGCTAGAGATCATACAGATACGCAGTATTTT.

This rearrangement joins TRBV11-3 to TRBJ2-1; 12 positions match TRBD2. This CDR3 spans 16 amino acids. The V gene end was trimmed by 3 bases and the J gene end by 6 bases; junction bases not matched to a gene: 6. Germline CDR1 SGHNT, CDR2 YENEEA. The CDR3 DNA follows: TGTGCCAGCAGCTTCCGTGGACTAGCGGGAACCAATGAGCAGTTCTTC. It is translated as CASSFRGLAGTNEQFF.

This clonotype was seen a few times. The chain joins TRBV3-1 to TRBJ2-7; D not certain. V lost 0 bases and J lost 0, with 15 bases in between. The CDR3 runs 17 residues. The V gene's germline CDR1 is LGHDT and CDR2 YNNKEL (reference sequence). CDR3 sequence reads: CASSQDRWAQSSYEQYF. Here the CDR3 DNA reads TGTGCCAGCAGCCAAGATCGTTGGGCTCAGAGCTCCTACGAGCAGTACTTC.

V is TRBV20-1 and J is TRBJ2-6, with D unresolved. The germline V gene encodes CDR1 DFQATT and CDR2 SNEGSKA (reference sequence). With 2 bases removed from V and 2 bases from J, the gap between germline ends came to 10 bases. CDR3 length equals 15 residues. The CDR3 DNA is TGCAGTGCTAGAAACCCGAGGACTGGGGCCAACGTCCTGACTTTC. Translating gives CSARNPRTGANVLTF.

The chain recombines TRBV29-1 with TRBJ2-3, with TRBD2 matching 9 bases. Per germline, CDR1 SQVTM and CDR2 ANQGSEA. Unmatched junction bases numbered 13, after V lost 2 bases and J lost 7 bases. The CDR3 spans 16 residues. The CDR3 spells CSVEFAREGRVNTQYF. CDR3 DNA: TGCAGCGTTGAATTTGCGCGGGAGGGCCGAGTTAATACGCAGTATTTT.

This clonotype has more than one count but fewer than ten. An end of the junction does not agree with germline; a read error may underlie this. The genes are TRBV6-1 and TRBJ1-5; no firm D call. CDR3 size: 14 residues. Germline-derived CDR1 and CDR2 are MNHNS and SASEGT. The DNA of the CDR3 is TGTGCCAGCCGTGACGGGCTCATCAATCAGCCCCAGCATTTT. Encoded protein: CASRDGLINQPQHF.

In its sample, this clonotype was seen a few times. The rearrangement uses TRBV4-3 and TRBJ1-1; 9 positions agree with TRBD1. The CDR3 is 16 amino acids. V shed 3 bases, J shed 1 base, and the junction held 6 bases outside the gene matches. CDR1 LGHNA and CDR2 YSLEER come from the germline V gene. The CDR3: CASSQGQGRRNTEAFF. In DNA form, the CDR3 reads TGCGCCAGCAGCCAGGGACAGGGAAGGCGGAACACTGAAGCTTTCTTT.

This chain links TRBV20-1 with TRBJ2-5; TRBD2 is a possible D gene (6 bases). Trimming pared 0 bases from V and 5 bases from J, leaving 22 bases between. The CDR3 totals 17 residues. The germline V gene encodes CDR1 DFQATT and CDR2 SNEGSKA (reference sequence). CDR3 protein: CSARDRKLANFGETQYF. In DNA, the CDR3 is TGCAGTGCTAGAGATCGAAAACTAGCTAACTTTGGGGAGACCCAGTACTTC.

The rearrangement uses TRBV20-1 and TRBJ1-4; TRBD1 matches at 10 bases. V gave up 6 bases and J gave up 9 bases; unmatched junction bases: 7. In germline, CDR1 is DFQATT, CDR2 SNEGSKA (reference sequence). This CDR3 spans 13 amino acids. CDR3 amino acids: CSAPETGGQKLFF. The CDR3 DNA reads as TGCAGTGCCCCGGAGACAGGGGGCCAAAAACTGTTTTTT.

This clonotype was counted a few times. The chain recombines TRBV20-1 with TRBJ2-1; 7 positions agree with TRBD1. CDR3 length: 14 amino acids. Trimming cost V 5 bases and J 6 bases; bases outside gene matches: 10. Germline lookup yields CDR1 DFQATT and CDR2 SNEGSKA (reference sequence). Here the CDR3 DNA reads TGCAGTGCTCAGACAGGGACCGCGCTCAATGAGCAGTTCTTC. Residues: CSAQTGTALNEQFF.

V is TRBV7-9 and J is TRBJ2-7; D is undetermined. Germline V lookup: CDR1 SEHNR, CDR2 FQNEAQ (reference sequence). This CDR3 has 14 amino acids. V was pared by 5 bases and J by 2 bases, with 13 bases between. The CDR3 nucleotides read TGTGCCAGCAGCCCAGGAAGGTTTACCTACGAGCAGTACTTC. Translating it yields CASSPGRFTYEQYF. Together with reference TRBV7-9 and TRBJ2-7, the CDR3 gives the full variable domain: DTGVSQNPRHKITKRGQNVTFRCDPISEHNRLYWYRQTLGQGPEFLTYFQNEAQLEKSRLLSDRFSAERPKGSFSTLEIQRTEQGDSAMYLCASSPGRFTYEQYFGPGTRLTVT.

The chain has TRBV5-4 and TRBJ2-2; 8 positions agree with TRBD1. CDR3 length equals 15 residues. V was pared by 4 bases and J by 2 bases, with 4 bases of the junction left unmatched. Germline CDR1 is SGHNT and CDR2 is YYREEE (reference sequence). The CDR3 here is CASSPGGLNTGELFF. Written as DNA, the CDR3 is TGTGCCAGCAGCCCAGGGGGCCTAAACACCGGGGAGCTGTTTTTT.

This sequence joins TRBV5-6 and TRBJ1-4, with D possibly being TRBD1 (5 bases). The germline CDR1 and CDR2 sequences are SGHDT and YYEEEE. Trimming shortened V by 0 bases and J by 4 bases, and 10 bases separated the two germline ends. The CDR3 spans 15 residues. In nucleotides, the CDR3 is TGTGCCAGCAGCTTGGATGCGACAGATAATGAAAAACTGTTTTTT. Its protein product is CASSLDATDNEKLFF.

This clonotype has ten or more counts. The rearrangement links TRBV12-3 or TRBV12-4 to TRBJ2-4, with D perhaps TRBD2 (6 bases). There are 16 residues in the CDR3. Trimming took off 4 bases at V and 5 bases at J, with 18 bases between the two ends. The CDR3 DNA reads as TGTGCCAGCAGTTCGTCTTTTTCGGGAGACCAAAACATTCAGTACTTC. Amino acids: CASSSSFSGDQNIQYF.

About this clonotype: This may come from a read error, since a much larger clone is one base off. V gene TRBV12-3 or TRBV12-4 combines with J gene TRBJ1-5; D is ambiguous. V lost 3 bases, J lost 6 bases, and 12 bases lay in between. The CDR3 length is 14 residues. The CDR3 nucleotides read TGTGCCAGCAGTTTGGCACGGGTGGGTCAGCCCCAGCATTTT. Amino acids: CASSLARVGQPQHF.

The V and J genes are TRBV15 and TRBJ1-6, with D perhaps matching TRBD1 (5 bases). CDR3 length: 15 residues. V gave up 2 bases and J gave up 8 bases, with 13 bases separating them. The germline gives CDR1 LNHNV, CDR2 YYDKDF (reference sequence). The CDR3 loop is CATSRTGLWDSPLHF. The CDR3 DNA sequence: TGTGCCACCAGCAGAACAGGTCTATGGGATTCACCCCTCCACTTT.